A selection of T cell receptor beta chains follows, all from one sample in a study of CD8 T cells in ankylosing spondylitis. TCRdb fed the 5' RACE reads into MiXCR, producing one record per CDR3 protein. Here the sample spans 200,000 to 250,000 distinct CDR3 sequences, around a tenth being singletons. The sample consisted of blood, either unsorted or a sorted T cell fraction (not recorded which). These receptors all come from a male donor with ankylosing spondylitis or in good health (not recorded which). CDR3s include the opening cysteine and the closing phenylalanine or tryptophan. D genes are given only for firm matches. Not every row has a clone size; where given, it reads once, few, many or a size class.

TRBV15	TRBJ2-3	-	many	TGTGCCACCAGCAGAGACGGCGACTACACAGATACGCAGTATTTT	CATSRDGDYTDTQYF
TRBV20-1	TRBJ2-3	-	many	TGCAGTGCAAGGGGCAAGGTAGCAGATACGCAGTATTTT	CSARGKVADTQYF
TRBV12-3/TRBV12-4	TRBJ1-6	-	-	TGTGCCAGCACCTTATATAATTCACCCCTCCACTTT	CASTLYNSPLHF
TRBV19	TRBJ2-7	-	few	TGTGCCAGTAGTATCCCCGGAGGGGGGTACGAGCAGTACTTC	CASSIPGGGYEQYF
TRBV9	TRBJ2-7	TRBD2	many	TGTGCCAGCAGCGCCTCCGGGACTAGCGGCTACGAGCAGTACTTC	CASSASGTSGYEQYF
TRBV20-1	TRBJ2-1	-	-	TGCAGTGCTAGAGGCGGGACACTTTACAGTGAGCAGTTCTTC	CSARGGTLYSEQFF
TRBV20-1	TRBJ2-7	TRBD1	many	TGCAGTGCTAACCAGGTGGACAGGGAAGCTGGGGAGCAGTACTTC	CSANQVDREAGEQYF
TRBV14	TRBJ1-6	-	many	TGTGCCAGCAGCCAAGTTGGGCAGGGTAGAACACCCCTCCACTTT	CASSQVGQGRTPLHF
TRBV28	TRBJ2-7	-	-	TGTGCCAGCAGTTTAACAGAACCACTGTCGGGCTACGAGCAGTACTTC	CASSLTEPLSGYEQYF
TRBV7-2	TRBJ2-1	-	few	TGTGCCAGCAGCCATGTGGGGGGTAGAGGTGAGCAGTTCTTC	CASSHVGGRGEQFF
TRBV6-5	TRBJ1-1	-	-	TGTGCCAGCAGTTCCGGACCGAACACTGAAGCTTTCTTT	CASSSGPNTEAFF
TRBV5-1	TRBJ2-1	TRBD1	many	TGCGCCAGCAGCTTGTACTCGATCCGACAGGGTCACGTTGAGCAGTTCTTC	CASSLYSIRQGHVEQFF
TRBV11-3	TRBJ1-1	TRBD1	-	TGTGCCAGCAGTCCTGACAGGGGAGTTGAAGCTTTCTTT	CASSPDRGVEAFF
TRBV11-2	TRBJ2-1	TRBD1	-	TGTGCCAGCAGCTCCCTACAGGGGAGCTCCTACAATGAGCAGTTCTTC	CASSSLQGSSYNEQFF
TRBV27	TRBJ2-3	TRBD1	-	TGTGCCAGCGGGGGACAGGAATTCACAGATACGCAGTATTTT	CASGGQEFTDTQYF
TRBV5-6	TRBJ2-1	-	many	TGTGCCAGCACAAAGGATGAACACTACAATGAGCAGTTCTTC	CASTKDEHYNEQFF
TRBV19	TRBJ2-1	-	-	TGTGCCAGTCAGAGTGGGGGAGACTACAATGAGCAGTTCTTC	CASQSGGDYNEQFF
TRBV11-2	TRBJ1-3	-	-	TGTGCCAGCAGCTCGGGATTCCCACTAACTTTCACCTCTGGAAACACCATATATTTT	CASSSGFPLTFTSGNTIYF
TRBV11-2	TRBJ2-7	TRBD2	-	TGTGCCAGCAGTGGACTAGCGGGCCCCTACGAGCAGTACTTC	CASSGLAGPYEQYF
TRBV12-3/TRBV12-4	TRBJ2-1	-	-	TGTGCCAGCAGCTCCGAGTCGGCGGTAAATTCCCACAATGAGCAGTTCTTC	CASSSESAVNSHNEQFF
TRBV5-1	TRBJ2-1	-	-	TGCGCCAGCAGCTTGTATGTCGGGGGGCCCTACAATGAGCAGTTCTTC	CASSLYVGGPYNEQFF
TRBV29-1	TRBJ2-1	-	few	TGCAGCGTTGAAGATCCAGGCAGAAGTTCCTACAATGAGCAGTTCTTC	CSVEDPGRSSYNEQFF
TRBV12-3/TRBV12-4	TRBJ1-4	-	-	TGTGCCAGCAGTTTTGGCGGAAAACTGTTTTTT	CASSFGGKLFF
TRBV12-5	TRBJ2-5	-	few	TGTGCTAGTGGCGATAGGTCGTACCAAGAGACCCAGTACTTC	CASGDRSYQETQYF
TRBV7-3	TRBJ1-1	-	many	TGTGCCAGCAGCTTACAGGGGTTGGGCACTGAAGCTTTCTTT	CASSLQGLGTEAFF